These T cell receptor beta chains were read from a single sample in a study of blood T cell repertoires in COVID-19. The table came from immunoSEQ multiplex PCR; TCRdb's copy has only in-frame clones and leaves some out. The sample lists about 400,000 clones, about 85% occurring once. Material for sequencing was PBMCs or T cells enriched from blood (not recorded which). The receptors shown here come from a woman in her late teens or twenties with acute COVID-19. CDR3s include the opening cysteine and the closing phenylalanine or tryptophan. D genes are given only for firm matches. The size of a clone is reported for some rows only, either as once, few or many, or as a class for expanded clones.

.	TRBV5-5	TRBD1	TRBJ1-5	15	TGTGCCAGCAGCTTGGTCGGGACAGGGGATCAGCCCCAGCATTTT	CASSLVGTGDQPQHF
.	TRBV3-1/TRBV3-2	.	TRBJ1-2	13	TGTGCCAGCAGGAAGCTGGGCGATTATGGCTACACCTTC	CASRKLGDYGYTF
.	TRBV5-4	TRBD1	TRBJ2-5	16	TGTGCCAGCAGCAAAAACCCCGGACAGGGGGTAGAGACCCAGTACTTC	CASSKNPGQGVETQYF
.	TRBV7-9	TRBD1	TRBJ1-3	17	TGTGCCAGCAGCTTAGCAGGACAGGGGGCTAGAGGAAACACCATATATTTT	CASSLAGQGARGNTIYF
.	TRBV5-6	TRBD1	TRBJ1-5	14	TGTGCCAGCAGCGGATGGGACAGGAGGCAGCCCCAGCATTTT	CASSGWDRRQPQHF
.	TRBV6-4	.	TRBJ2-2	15	TGTGCCAGCAGTGAGCGGGGCTGGGGCACCGGGGAGCTGTTTTTT	CASSERGWGTGELFF
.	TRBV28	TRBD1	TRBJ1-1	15	TGTGCCAGCAGTTCCTCGGGACAGCCTCGGGATAGGGCTTTCTTT	CASSSSGQPRDRAFF
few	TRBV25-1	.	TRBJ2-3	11	TGTGCCAGCGGGCACACAGATACGCAGTATTTT	CASGHTDTQYF
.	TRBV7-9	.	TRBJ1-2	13	TGTGCCAGCAGCTTTTATGGGGGCCATGGCTACACCTTC	CASSFYGGHGYTF
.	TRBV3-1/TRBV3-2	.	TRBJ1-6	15	TGTGCCAGCAGCCAAGAGGCGGGGGCAAGGTCACCCCTCCACTTT	CASSQEAGARSPLHF
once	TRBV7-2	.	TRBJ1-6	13	TGTGCCAGCAGCCGAGGGAGAGGCTCACCCCTCCACTTT	CASSRGRGSPLHF
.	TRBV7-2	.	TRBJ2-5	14	TGTGCCAGCAGCTTAGTGGCTTCCCAAGAGACCCAGTACTTC	CASSLVASQETQYF
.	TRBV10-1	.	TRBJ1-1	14	TGCGCCAGCAGCCTGGGGGCGGGGGCGACTGAAGCTTTCTTT	CASSLGAGATEAFF
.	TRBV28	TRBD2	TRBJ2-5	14	TGTGCCAGCGGACGGCGGGAGGGGCAAGAGACCCAGTACTTC	CASGRREGQETQYF
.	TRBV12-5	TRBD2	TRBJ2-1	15	TGTGCTAGTGGTATGGGACTAGCGGGAGCAAATGAGCAGTTCTTC	CASGMGLAGANEQFF
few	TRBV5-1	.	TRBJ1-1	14	TGCGCCAGCAGCTCTACAGCAGGGGACACTGAAGCTTTCTTT	CASSSTAGDTEAFF
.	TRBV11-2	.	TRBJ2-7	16	TGTGCCAGCAGCTTAGCCTATAGGGGCCATCTCTACGAGCAGTACTTC	CASSLAYRGHLYEQYF
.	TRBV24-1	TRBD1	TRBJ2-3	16	TGTGCCACCAGTGATTTTCCCCAGGGGGACACAGATACGCAGTATTTT	CATSDFPQGDTDTQYF
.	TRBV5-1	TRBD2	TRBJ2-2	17	TGCGCCAGCAGCAGGACCACTAGCGGAGAAAACACCGGGGAGCTGTTTTTT	CASSRTTSGENTGELFF
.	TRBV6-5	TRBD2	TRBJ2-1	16	TGTGCCAGCAGTTTGGGTAGCGGGGGCTCCTACAATGAGCAGTTCTTC	CASSLGSGGSYNEQFF